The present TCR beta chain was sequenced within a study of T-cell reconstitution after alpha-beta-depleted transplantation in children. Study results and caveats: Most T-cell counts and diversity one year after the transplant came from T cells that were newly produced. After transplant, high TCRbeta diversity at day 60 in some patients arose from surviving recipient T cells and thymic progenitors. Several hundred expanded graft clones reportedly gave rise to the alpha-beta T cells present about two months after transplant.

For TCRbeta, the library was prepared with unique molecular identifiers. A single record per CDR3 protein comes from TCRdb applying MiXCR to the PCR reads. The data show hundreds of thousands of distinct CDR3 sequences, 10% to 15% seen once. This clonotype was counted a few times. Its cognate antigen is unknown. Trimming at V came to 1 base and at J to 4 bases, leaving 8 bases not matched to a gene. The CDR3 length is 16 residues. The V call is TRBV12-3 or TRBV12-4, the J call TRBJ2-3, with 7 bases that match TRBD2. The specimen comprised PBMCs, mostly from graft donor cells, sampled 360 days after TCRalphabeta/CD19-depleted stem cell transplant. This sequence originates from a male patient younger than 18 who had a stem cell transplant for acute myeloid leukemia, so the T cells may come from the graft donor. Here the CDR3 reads CASSLGRELAPDTQYF. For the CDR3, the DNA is TGTGCCAGCAGTTTAGGCAGGGAACTAGCGCCAGATACGCAGTATTTT.